Each of the 19 T cell receptor beta chains below was sequenced from the same sample in a study of blood T cell repertoires in COVID-19. Assay used: immunoSEQ multiplex PCR; TCRdb lists only in-frame clones, some missing. The data contain over 200,000 clones, over 80% of them singletons. What was sequenced was peripheral blood. The receptors shown here come from a man between 40 and 49 years old with acute or convalescent COVID-19.

In the case of this clone: This specimen includes other DNA sequences encoding the same CDR3. The chain couples TRBV7-8 to TRBJ2-5; D unresolved. V was clipped by 1 base and J by 1 base, with 4 bases between them. CDR3 length: 13 amino acids. Germline CDR1 is SGHVS and CDR2 is FQNEAQ. The CDR3 loop is CASSLGLQETQYF. For the CDR3, the DNA is TGTGCCAGCAGCTTAGGACTCCAAGAGACCCAGTACTTC.

The J gene is TRBJ1-1, the V gene TRBV29-1; no firm D call. Trimming cost V 4 bases and J 0 bases, with 12 bases left between them. Per germline, CDR1 SQVTM and CDR2 ANQGSEA. The CDR3 is 14 residues long. CDR3 nucleotide sequence: TGCAGCGTTGGGAGACTTACATTGAACACTGAAGCTTTCTTT. Translated, it gives CSVGRLTLNTEAFF.

This chain links TRBV5-5 with TRBJ2-7; tentatively, D is TRBD1 (6 bases). CDR1 is SGHKS, CDR2 YYEKEE, per germline (reference sequence). V was cut by 0 bases and J by 11 bases, with 12 bases left in between. The CDR3 contains 12 residues. DNA for the CDR3: TGTGCCAGCAGCTTGGATTGGACAGAGGAGTACTTC. Protein: CASSLDWTEEYF.

This rearrangement joins TRBV11-2 to TRBJ2-7; TRBD2 matches at 7 bases. The junction had 10 bases not matched to a gene; V was cut back by 6 bases and J by 5 bases. In germline, CDR1 is SGHAT, CDR2 FQNNGV. This CDR3 has 14 amino acids. The chain's CDR3 is CASRPPGGTDEQYF. CDR3 nucleotides: TGTGCCAGCAGACCACCGGGGGGTACGGACGAGCAGTACTTC.

A word on this clone: Other DNA sequences in this specimen translate into the identical CDR3. The chain couples TRBV5-1 to TRBJ2-3, with 13 bases matching TRBD2. The CDR3 has 16 amino acids. Unmatched junction bases numbered 2, after V lost 0 bases and J lost 4 bases. Looked up from germline, CDR1 is SGHRS and CDR2 is YFSETQ. This CDR3 reads CASSLEGLAGADTQYF. The CDR3 coding sequence is TGCGCCAGCAGCTTGGAAGGACTAGCGGGAGCAGATACGCAGTATTTT.

The J gene is TRBJ1-1, the V gene TRBV2; 9 bases agree with TRBD1. Germline CDR1 is SNHLY and CDR2 is FYNNEI. V lost 6 bases, J lost 6 bases, and 8 bases stayed unmatched. The CDR3 has 14 amino acids. DNA of the CDR3: TGTGCCAGCAGCCGACAGGGGGTCTCTCCTGAAGCTTTCTTT. Its protein is CASSRQGVSPEAFF. The full variable domain, its missing parts supplied by reference TRBV2 and TRBJ1-1, is EPEVTQTPSHQVTQMGQEVILRCVPISNHLYFYWYRQILGQKVEFLVSFYNNEISEKSEIFDDQFSVERPDGSNFTLKIRSTKLEDSAMYFCASSRQGVSPEAFFGQGTRLTVV.

The V gene is TRBV29-1, the J gene TRBJ1-2, with 9 bases fitting TRBD1. Germline V gives CDR1 SQVTM, CDR2 ANQGSEA. J was trimmed by 3 bases and V by 7 bases; bases with no gene match: 6. This CDR3 spans 13 amino acids. The CDR3 sequence: CSAGQGLDYGYTF. CDR3 bases: TGCAGCGCTGGACAGGGGCTAGACTATGGCTACACCTTC. The entire variable domain, with the rest obtained from reference TRBV29-1 and TRBJ1-2, is as follows: SAVISQKPSRDICQRGTSLTIQCQVDSQVTMMFWYRQQPGQSLTLIATANQGSEATYESGFVIDKFPISRPNLTFSTLTVSNMSPEDSSIYLCSAGQGLDYGYTFGSGTRLTVV.

This clone was seen just once. The chain is built from TRBV5-1 and TRBJ2-1, with 11 bases fitting TRBD2. The CDR3 is made up of 16 amino acids. Germline V gene lookup returns CDR1 SGHRS and CDR2 YFSETQ. J lost 0 bases, V lost 6 bases, and 5 bases had no gene match. The CDR3 DNA sequence: TGCGCCAGCATCCCTACTAGCGGGAGCTCCTACAATGAGCAGTTCTTC. Translating it yields CASIPTSGSSYNEQFF.

Only a few counts were recorded for this clone. The chain is built from TRBV6-7 and TRBJ2-7; a weak D match, TRBD2 (7 bases). TRBV6-7 is treated as an ORF (open reading frame) with a function not yet certain. The V end lost 6 bases, the J end lost 0 bases, and 18 bases lay between the germline ends. This CDR3 is built from 16 residues. This CDR3 is CASSPTGLAVSYEQYF. The CDR3 bases are TGTGCCAGCAGCCCCACAGGGCTAGCGGTCTCCTACGAGCAGTACTTC.

This clone came up many times. The J gene is TRBJ2-1, the V gene TRBV3-1 (or the pseudogene TRBV3-2); D not resolved. V lost 4 bases, J lost 7 bases, and 8 bases lay in between. This CDR3 spans 12 amino acids. Germline V gene lookup returns CDR1 LGHDT and CDR2 YNNKEL (reference sequence). CDR3 residues: CASSPAANEQFF. CDR3 DNA sequence: TGTGCCAGCAGCCCCGCGGCTAATGAGCAGTTCTTC.

V gene TRBV7-8 combines with J gene TRBJ2-7, with 8 bases matching TRBD1. CDR1 is SGHVS and CDR2 is FQNEAQ in the germline V gene. The CDR3 spans 14 residues. V dropped 5 bases and J dropped 5; count of bases not matched to a gene: 8. This chain's CDR3 is CASSPDRVSDEQYF. As DNA, the CDR3 is TGTGCCAGCAGCCCGGACAGGGTCTCGGACGAGCAGTACTTC. The complete variable domain, with remaining parts taken from reference TRBV7-8 and TRBJ2-7, reads GAGVSQSPRYKVAKRGQDVALRCDPISGHVSLFWYQQALGQGPEFLTYFQNEAQLDKSGLPSDRFFAERPEGSVSTLKIQRTQQEDSAVYLCASSPDRVSDEQYFGPGTRLTVT.

V gene TRBV2 combines with J gene TRBJ1-2; D gene ambiguous. The V gene's germline CDR1 is SNHLY and CDR2 FYNNEI. Trimming shortened V by 2 bases and J by 7 bases, and 11 bases separated the two germline ends. The CDR3 spans 13 residues. The DNA of the CDR3 is TGTGCCAGCAGTGAAAGGTGGGCAGCTGGCTACACCTTC. The encoded protein is CASSERWAAGYTF. Filled out from reference TRBV2 and TRBJ1-2, the complete variable domain reads EPEVTQTPSHQVTQMGQEVILRCVPISNHLYFYWYRQILGQKVEFLVSFYNNEISEKSEIFDDQFSVERPDGSNFTLKIRSTKLEDSAMYFCASSERWAAGYTFGSGTRLTVV.

This clone has a single count. CDR3 sequence reads: CASSHIIYDRAGLSGANVLTF. The CDR3 coding sequence is TGCGCCAGCAGCCACATAATTTACGACAGGGCAGGTCTATCTGGGGCCAACGTCCTGACTTTC. This chain joins TRBV4-3 and TRBJ2-6; 7 bases are a match to TRBD1. This CDR3 is built from 21 residues. The germline gives CDR1 LGHNA, CDR2 YSLEER. The V segment lost 3 bases and the J segment 1 base; nucleotides outside the gene matches: 18.

This clone has a single count. This chain links TRBV19 with TRBJ2-3; 10 positions agree with TRBD2. The V gene end was trimmed by 3 bases and the J gene end by 3 bases; junction bases not matched to a gene: 9. Germline V lookup: CDR1 LNHDA, CDR2 SQIVND (reference sequence). The CDR3 is 17 amino acids. The CDR3 coding sequence is TGTGCCAGTAGTATGACCGGGACTAGCGAGGGTACAGATACGCAGTATTTT. Encoded protein: CASSMTGTSEGTDTQYF.

This clone occurred a few times. The J gene is TRBJ1-1, the V gene TRBV18; tentative D call: TRBD1 (6 bases). The length of the CDR3 is 14 residues. The V end lost 5 bases, the J end lost 1 base, and 11 bases lay between the germline ends. The germline V gene encodes CDR1 KGHSH and CDR2 LQKENI. CDR3 protein: CASSSRQENTEAFF. DNA for the CDR3: TGTGCCAGCTCATCGAGACAGGAGAACACTGAAGCTTTCTTT.

The chain has TRBV7-2 and TRBJ1-4; 10 positions agree with TRBD1. This CDR3 is built from 15 residues. Germline CDR1 reads SGHTA; CDR2 reads FQGNSA. V was clipped by 4 bases and J by 6 bases; unmatched bases: 5. CDR3 loop: CASSWSGTGDEKLFF. The CDR3 DNA reads TGTGCCAGCAGCTGGTCTGGGACAGGGGATGAAAAACTGTTTTTT.

V and J are TRBV18 and TRBJ2-7, with 10 bases that match TRBD1. V shed 6 bases, J shed 3 bases, and the junction held 5 bases outside the gene matches. CDR1 and CDR2 from the germline V gene are KGHSH and LQKENI. The CDR3 has 14 amino acids. The CDR3 loop reads CASSPGQGFYEQYF. The CDR3 region has the DNA TGTGCCAGCTCGCCGGGACAGGGGTTCTACGAGCAGTACTTC.

With respect to this clone: At one end, the junction sequence differs from germline, possibly due to a read error. Different DNA sequences within this sample yield the same CDR3. The chain has TRBV3-1 (or the pseudogene TRBV3-2) and TRBJ1-4; the D gene is possibly TRBD1 (6 bases). Per germline, CDR1 LGHDT and CDR2 YNNKEL (reference sequence). The CDR3 length is 17 residues. The CDR3 nucleotides read TGTGCCAGTAGCCAAGATCTGGGCAGGGGCGAGGATGAAAAACTGTTTTTT. This codes for CASSQDLGRGEDEKLFF.

V gene TRBV14 combines with J gene TRBJ1-4, with 8 bases identical to TRBD1. Germline CDR1 reads SGHDN; CDR2 reads FVKESK. V trimming: 4 bases; J trimming: 6 bases; junction bases outside the gene matches: 10. This CDR3 is built from 16 residues. This CDR3 is CASSLRTGNNYEKLFF. The CDR3 region has the DNA TGTGCCAGCAGCCTCAGGACAGGGAACAATTATGAAAAACTGTTTTTT.